This T cell receptor beta chain came from a study of cytomegalovirus exposure and HLA in healthy donors. Regarding the study as a whole: Later on, a genetic analysis was performed. It linked a missense variant in DCLRE1C with V- and J-gene trimming of TCR beta. In vitro work confirmed that a few CMV-associated chains recognize CMV antigens.

Notes on this clone: Its target is not known.

This CDR3 contains 15 residues. Trimming took off 4 bases at V and 2 bases at J, with 15 bases between the two ends. Germline-derived CDR1 and CDR2 are MNHEY and SVGAGI. 13 Jbeta primers and 60 Vbeta primers were used for the PCR. The table came from immunoSEQ multiplex PCR; TCRdb's copy has only in-frame clones and leaves some out. The sample records 150,000 to 200,000 clones, roughly 80% being singletons. The sequence was collected from a male donor in good health and CMV-seronegative. The chain couples TRBV6-5 to TRBJ2-7; a weak D match, TRBD1 (7 bases). Sequencing used PBMCs. DNA of the CDR3: TGTGCCAGCAGTTCTACAGGGGACTCAACCTACGAGCAGTACTTC. Encoded protein: CASSSTGDSTYEQYF.